A single sample gave rise to the 2 T cell receptor beta chains below, sequenced in a study of shared clonotypes between healthy human individuals. Only in-frame clones appear in the TCRdb table, and some are missing; sequencing was by immunoSEQ multiplex PCR. Of 450,000 to 650,000 clones in the sample, around 78% were seen once. The sequencing input was PBMCs. These receptors were collected from a woman aged 40 to 50 in good health. Some clones in this sample may be carry-over from other donors' samples.

The chain carries TRBV11-2 and TRBJ2-7; 8 bases line up with TRBD2. From germline, CDR1 is SGHAT and CDR2 FQNNGV. V shed 8 bases and J 4 bases; nucleotides not matched to a gene: 10. CDR3 length equals 14 residues. The CDR3 nucleotides are TGTGCCAGCCATCACGGGGGGGCATTATACGAGCAGTACTTC. It codes for CASHHGGALYEQYF.

As regards this clone: The sample holds other DNA sequences that translate to the same CDR3. The chain carries TRBV7-8 and TRBJ1-4; TRBD1 matches 9 bases. The CDR3 has 15 amino acids. Germline V gene lookup returns CDR1 SGHVS and CDR2 FQNEAQ. V lost 5 bases, J lost 4 bases, and 5 bases stayed unmatched. In nucleotides, the CDR3 is TGTGCCAGCAGCCACCCGGGACAGGGTAATGAAAAACTGTTTTTT. Residues: CASSHPGQGNEKLFF.